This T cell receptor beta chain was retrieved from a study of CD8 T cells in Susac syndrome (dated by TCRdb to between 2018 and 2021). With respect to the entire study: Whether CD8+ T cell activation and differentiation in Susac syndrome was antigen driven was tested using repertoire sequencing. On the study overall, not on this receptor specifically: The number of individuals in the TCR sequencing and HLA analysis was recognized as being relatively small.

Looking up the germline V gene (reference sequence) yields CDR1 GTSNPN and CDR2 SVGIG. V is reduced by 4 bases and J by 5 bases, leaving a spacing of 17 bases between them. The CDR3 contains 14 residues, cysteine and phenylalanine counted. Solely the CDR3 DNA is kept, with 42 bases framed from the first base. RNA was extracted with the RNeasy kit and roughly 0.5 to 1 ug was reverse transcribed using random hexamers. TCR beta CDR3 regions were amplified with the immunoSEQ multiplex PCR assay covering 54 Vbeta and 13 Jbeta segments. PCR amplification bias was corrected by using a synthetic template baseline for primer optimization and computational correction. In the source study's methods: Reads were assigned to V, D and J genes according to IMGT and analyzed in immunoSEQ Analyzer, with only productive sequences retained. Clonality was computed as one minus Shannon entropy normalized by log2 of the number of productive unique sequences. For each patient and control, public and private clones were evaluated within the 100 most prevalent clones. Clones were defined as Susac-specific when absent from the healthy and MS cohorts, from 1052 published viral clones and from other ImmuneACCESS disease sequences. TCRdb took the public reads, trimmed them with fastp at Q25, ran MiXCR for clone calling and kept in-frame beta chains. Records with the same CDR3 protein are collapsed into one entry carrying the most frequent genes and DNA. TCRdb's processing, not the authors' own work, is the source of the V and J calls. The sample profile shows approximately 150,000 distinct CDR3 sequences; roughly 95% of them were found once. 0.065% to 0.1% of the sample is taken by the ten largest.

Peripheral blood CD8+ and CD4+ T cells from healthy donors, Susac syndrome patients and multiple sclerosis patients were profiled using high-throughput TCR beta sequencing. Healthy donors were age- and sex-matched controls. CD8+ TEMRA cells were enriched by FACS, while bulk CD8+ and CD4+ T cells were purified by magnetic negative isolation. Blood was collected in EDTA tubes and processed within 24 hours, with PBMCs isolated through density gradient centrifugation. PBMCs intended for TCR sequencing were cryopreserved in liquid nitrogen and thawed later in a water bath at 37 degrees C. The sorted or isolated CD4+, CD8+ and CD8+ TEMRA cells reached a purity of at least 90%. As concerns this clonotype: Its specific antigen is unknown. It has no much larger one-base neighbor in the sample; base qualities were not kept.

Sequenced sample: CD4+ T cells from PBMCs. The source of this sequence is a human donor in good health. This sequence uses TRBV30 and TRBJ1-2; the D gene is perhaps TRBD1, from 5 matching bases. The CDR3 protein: CAWIWDGVGYGYTF. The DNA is TGTGCCTGGATTTGGGACGGTGTTGGGTATGGCTACACCTTC.